These 32 T cell receptor beta chains share one sample of origin, sequenced in a study of T cells after yellow fever vaccination. One entry per CDR3 protein, called by TCRdb with MiXCR from the 5' RACE reads. The sample shows 350,000 to 550,000 distinct CDR3 sequences, about 19% of them seen only once. Sequences were derived from PBMCs, sampled before the yellow fever booster vaccination. These receptors were obtained from a man between 18 and 29 years old who received the YFV17D yellow fever vaccine.

The V gene is TRBV4-2, the J gene TRBJ1-2; no clear D. The V and J ends lost 0 bases and 8 bases respectively, with 19 bases between them. Germline CDR1 reads LGHNA; CDR2 reads YNFKEQ. CDR3 length: 16 amino acids. The CDR3 sequence is CASSQEFTVPTGGYTF. The CDR3 nucleotides read TGTGCCAGCAGCCAAGAGTTCACAGTCCCGACGGGGGGCTACACCTTC.

The sample holds a few counts of this clonotype. This clone may be a read error of a much larger clone one base away. The chain couples TRBV5-1 to TRBJ2-5, with D perhaps matching TRBD1 (6 bases). V was trimmed by 3 bases and J by 5 bases, leaving 8 bases between them. Per the germline V gene, CDR1 is SGHRS and CDR2 is YFSETQ. CDR3 length equals 12 residues. CDR3 residues: CASSWQGETQYF. As DNA, the CDR3 is TGCGCCAGCAGCTGGCAGGGGGAGACCCAGTACTTC.

The sample holds a few counts of this clonotype. The V call is TRBV12-3 or TRBV12-4, the J call TRBJ2-5; 7 bases line up with TRBD2. This CDR3 has 14 amino acids. Losses at the gene ends were 5 bases for V and 4 bases for J; bases not matched to a gene: 7. This CDR3 reads CASSPSGVPETQYF. For the CDR3, the DNA is TGTGCCAGCAGTCCAAGCGGGGTCCCAGAGACCCAGTACTTC.

J is TRBJ2-3 and V is TRBV7-9; D call uncertain. The CDR3 covers 15 residues. Looked up from germline, CDR1 is SEHNR and CDR2 is FQNEAQ (reference sequence). Trimming stripped 5 bases from V and 4 bases from J, with 16 bases between. CDR3 loop: CASSLSKGLSDTQYF. In DNA, the CDR3 is TGTGCCAGCAGCCTCAGCAAGGGCCTCTCAGATACGCAGTATTTT.

CDR3 loop: CASSLKGRRFEPQHF. The DNA of the CDR3 is TGTGCCAGCAGTTTAAAGGGAAGGAGGTTTGAGCCCCAGCATTTT. The chain carries TRBV12-3 or TRBV12-4 and TRBJ1-5; D gene uncertain. This CDR3 spans 15 amino acids. V was trimmed by 2 bases and J by 8 bases, leaving 16 bases between them.

The V gene is TRBV4-1, the J gene TRBJ2-5; 8 nucleotides align to TRBD2. The ends lost 2 bases at V and 5 bases at J; junction bases unmatched: 10. Germline V gene lookup returns CDR1 MGHRA and CDR2 YSYEKL. The CDR3 is 16 amino acids. In nucleotides, the CDR3 is TGCGCCAGCAGCCAAAGGGGAGCGGGGGTCCCGGAGACCCAGTACTTC. Amino acids: CASSQRGAGVPETQYF.

The genes are TRBV12-3 or TRBV12-4 and TRBJ1-2; tentative D call: TRBD1 (6 bases). This CDR3 region has 13 residues. The V gene lost 5 bases and the J gene lost 10 bases, with 17 bases spanning the gap. The DNA of the CDR3 is TGTGCCAGCAGTCGAATACAGGGTGGTGTCTACACCTTC. The encoded protein is CASSRIQGGVYTF.

This clonotype showed up many times. CDR3 protein: CASTSYGNTIYF. CDR3 in DNA: TGTGCCAGCACGAGTTATGGAAACACCATATATTTT. The chain uses TRBV28 and TRBJ1-3; D uncertain. The V and J ends lost 7 bases and 3 bases respectively, with 7 bases between them. This CDR3 contains 12 residues. Germline-derived CDR1 and CDR2 are MDHEN and SYDVKM.

At least ten counts were recorded for this clonotype. The chain employs TRBV20-1 and TRBJ1-2, with D unclear. Trimming shortened V by 5 bases and J by 3 bases, and 7 bases separated the two germline ends. CDR3 length equals 11 residues. Germline-derived CDR1 and CDR2 are DFQATT and SNEGSKA (reference sequence). CDR3 DNA sequence: TGCAGTGCTTGGACGGACTATGGCTACACCTTC. It yields the protein CSAWTDYGYTF.

This chain links TRBV6-5 with TRBJ1-2; D is perhaps TRBD1 (6 bases). Germline V gene sequence: CDR1 MNHEY, CDR2 SVGAGI. The CDR3 covers 13 residues. V dropped 6 bases and J dropped 8 bases, with 16 bases sitting between them. The CDR3 coding sequence is TGTGCCAGCAGCCCCGACGCAGGGGCCGGCTACACCTTC. It encodes CASSPDAGAGYTF.

This clonotype was counted a few times. V usage is TRBV7-2 and J usage is TRBJ1-6; 7 bases line up with TRBD1. This CDR3 has 14 amino acids. After removal of 2 bases from V and 7 bases from J, the junction contained 2 bases not matched to a gene. Germline V gene data show CDR1 as SGHTA and CDR2 as FQGNSA. CDR3 loop: CASSLKGANSPLHF. The CDR3 region has the DNA TGTGCCAGCAGCTTAAAGGGGGCCAATTCACCCCTCCACTTT.

The J gene is TRBJ1-1, the V gene TRBV4-1; TRBD1 agrees at 7 bases. CDR1 MGHRA and CDR2 YSYEKL come from the germline V gene. CDR3 length equals 16 residues. V dropped 1 base and J dropped 5; count of bases not matched to a gene: 10. The CDR3 sequence: CASSQGHPTGRTEAFF. As DNA, the CDR3 is TGCGCCAGCAGCCAAGGTCACCCGACAGGGCGGACTGAAGCTTTCTTT.

This clonotype was seen only a few times. This chain joins TRBV10-2 and TRBJ2-1; D not certain. The ends were cut back, 2 bases at V and 3 bases at J, with 8 bases in the middle. The CDR3 covers 14 residues. Germline loops: CDR1 WSHSY, CDR2 SAAADI. Here the CDR3 reads CASSEGLNYNEQFF. DNA for the CDR3: TGCGCCAGCAGTGAGGGGTTAAACTACAATGAGCAGTTCTTC.

At least ten counts were recorded for this clonotype. The V and J genes are TRBV5-1 and TRBJ2-1, with 10 bases identical to TRBD1. The CDR3 length is 15 residues. Losses at the gene ends were 3 bases for V and 2 bases for J; bases not matched to a gene: 2. Germline CDR1 SGHRS, CDR2 YFSETQ. The chain's CDR3 is CASSSGTGAYNEQFF. The CDR3 bases are TGCGCCAGCAGCTCCGGGACAGGGGCCTACAATGAGCAGTTCTTC.

This clonotype was counted a few times. The chain uses TRBV4-3 and TRBJ2-3; the D gene is possibly TRBD2 (5 bases). Germline values: CDR1 LGHNA, CDR2 YSLEER. Trimming pared 1 base from V and 4 bases from J, leaving 12 bases between. The CDR3 length is 15 residues. The CDR3 sequence: CASSQATGFADTQYF. CDR3 sequence (DNA): TGCGCCAGCAGCCAAGCCACGGGGTTCGCAGATACGCAGTATTTT.

This clonotype was observed at least ten times. The CDR3 reads CASSAQGADSTDTQYF. The CDR3 DNA sequence: TGTGCCAGCTCAGCACAGGGGGCGGATAGCACAGATACGCAGTATTTT. The chain carries TRBV18 and TRBJ2-3; 9 bases are shared with TRBD1. The V segment lost 5 bases and the J segment 0 bases; nucleotides outside the gene matches: 6. The germline CDR1 and CDR2 sequences are KGHSH and LQKENI. This CDR3 contains 16 residues.

V gene TRBV11-2 combines with J gene TRBJ2-3; possible D gene TRBD1, 6 bases. Germline V gene data show CDR1 as SGHAT and CDR2 as FQNNGV. This CDR3 comprises 15 residues. V gave up 5 bases and J gave up 5 bases, with 17 bases separating them. Here the CDR3 DNA reads TGTGCCAGCAGCCCCCCGCCAGGGGCGGAAGATACGCAGTATTTT. Protein: CASSPPPGAEDTQYF.

V and J are TRBV7-2 and TRBJ2-3; tentative D call: TRBD2 (5 bases). Trimming left V 3 bases short and J 10 bases short, with 14 bases between. The CDR3 length is 13 residues. Per germline, CDR1 SGHTA and CDR2 FQGNSA. The CDR3 DNA reads as TGTGCCAGCAGCTTCGGAGGCGAGGGTGCGCAGTATTTT. The encoded protein is CASSFGGEGAQYF.

This clonotype appeared a few times. The chain links TRBV12-5 to TRBJ2-1; D possibly corresponds to TRBD1 (6 bases). Between the trimmed V and J ends, which lost 2 bases and 4 bases, there was a span of 18 bases. Germline-derived CDR1 and CDR2 are LGHNT and FRNRAP. This CDR3 spans 17 amino acids. The CDR3 region is CASGLTDGQGIYNEQFF. The CDR3 DNA sequence: TGTGCTAGTGGTTTGACTGACGGCCAGGGGATATACAATGAGCAGTTCTTC.

Worth noting for this clonotype: The germline gene is not matched at one end of the junction; a read error may be the cause. V usage is TRBV30 and J usage is TRBJ2-1; a weak D match, TRBD1 (7 bases). This CDR3 contains 14 residues. Germline assignment: CDR1 GTSNPN and CDR2 SVGIG (reference sequence). The CDR3 DNA is TGTGCCAGGAGGGACAGTGGATCCTACAATGAGCAGTTCTTC. Translating gives CARRDSGSYNEQFF.

This chain joins TRBV6-2 or TRBV6-3 and TRBJ1-1; D unresolved. The CDR3 is 13 amino acids. Germline values: CDR1 MNHEY, CDR2 SVGEGT. V was shortened by 0 bases and J by 7 bases, with 9 bases between the two germline ends. The CDR3 sequence: CASSYSSRSEAFF. As DNA, the CDR3 is TGTGCCAGCAGTTACTCGAGCAGGAGTGAAGCTTTCTTT.

There are a few counts of this clonotype. This rearrangement joins TRBV29-1 to TRBJ2-1; 11 nucleotides line up with TRBD2. Germline lookup yields CDR1 SQVTM and CDR2 ANQGSEA. The ends lost 7 bases at V and 5 bases at J; junction bases unmatched: 10. This CDR3 contains 15 residues. This CDR3 reads CSAAPTSGGDNEQFF. The CDR3 coding sequence is TGCAGCGCCGCTCCAACTAGCGGGGGCGACAATGAGCAGTTCTTC.

The chain has TRBV6-2 or TRBV6-3 and TRBJ2-3, with TRBD2 identical over 10 bases. From germline, CDR1 is MNHEY and CDR2 SVGEGT. The CDR3 is 15 amino acids. J lost 14 bases, V lost 2 bases, and 13 bases had no gene match. The CDR3 protein is CASSYRASGGRVPYF. The CDR3 DNA sequence: TGTGCCAGCAGTTACAGGGCTAGCGGGGGCCGCGTCCCGTATTTT.

This clonotype was found a few times. The chain carries TRBV7-9 and TRBJ1-4; the D is unclear. This CDR3 region has 15 residues. V was shortened by 0 bases and J by 2 bases, with 7 bases between the two germline ends. CDR1 is SEHNR and CDR2 is FQNEAQ in the germline V gene (reference sequence). The CDR3, as DNA: TGTGCCAGCAGCTTAGCGGGGTACACTAATGAAAAACTGTTTTTT. Its translation: CASSLAGYTNEKLFF. Supplemented by reference TRBV7-9 and TRBJ1-4, the full variable domain reads DTGVSQNPRHKITKRGQNVTFRCDPISEHNRLYWYRQTLGQGPEFLTYFQNEAQLEKSRLLSDRFSAERPKGSFSTLEIQRTEQGDSAMYLCASSLAGYTNEKLFFGSGTQLSVL.

This clonotype came up a few times. The chain combines TRBV12-3 or TRBV12-4 with TRBJ2-3, with 10 bases fitting TRBD2. V dropped 5 bases and J dropped 2; count of bases not matched to a gene: 4. The CDR3 runs to 15 residues. The CDR3 DNA reads as TGTGCCAGCAGTCGAGCGGGGGGGTACACAGATACGCAGTATTTT. Translation gives CASSRAGGYTDTQYF.

The rearrangement uses TRBV2 and TRBJ2-1; 9 bases are shared with TRBD2. Trimming cost V 6 bases and J 7 bases; bases outside gene matches: 7. This CDR3 has 14 residues. Germline V gene sequence: CDR1 SNHLY, CDR2 FYNNEI. CDR3 amino acids: CASRGTSQGNEQFF. In DNA form, the CDR3 reads TGTGCCAGCAGGGGGACTAGCCAAGGGAATGAGCAGTTCTTC.

The chain is built from TRBV6-2 or TRBV6-3 and TRBJ2-3; 8 bases match TRBD1. This CDR3 has 15 amino acids. V lost 5 bases to trimming and J lost 4 bases; unmatched junction nucleotides: 8. Germline V gene sequence: CDR1 MNHEY, CDR2 SVGEGT. CDR3 nucleotide sequence: TGTGCCAGCAGTCGACAGGGGTCCGTTGCAGATACGCAGTATTTT. Translating it yields CASSRQGSVADTQYF.

This clonotype appeared a few times. The chain joins TRBV29-1 to TRBJ2-3, with D perhaps matching TRBD1 or TRBD2 (7 bases each). V lost 4 bases and J 5 bases, leaving 13 bases between the germline ends. The CDR3 is 13 residues long. Looked up from germline, CDR1 is SQVTM and CDR2 is ANQGSEA. This chain's CDR3 is CSVAGGVRDTQYF. CDR3 DNA: TGCAGCGTTGCAGGGGGGGTCCGAGATACGCAGTATTTT.

The chain links TRBV7-2 to TRBJ2-3; 7 bases agree with TRBD1. The CDR3 contains 15 residues. The V and J ends lost 5 bases and 1 base, in that order; junction bases with no gene match: 6. Germline loops: CDR1 SGHTA, CDR2 FQGNSA. The CDR3: CASSRGQPGTDTQYF. The DNA for the CDR3 is TGTGCCAGCAGCCGGGGACAGCCGGGCACAGATACGCAGTATTTT.

This clonotype showed up just a few times. This chain uses TRBV3-2 with TRBJ1-2; TRBD1 is the table's D call, not checked against the DNA. TRBV3-2 is deemed a pseudogene. The CDR3 consists of 16 residues. CDR3 in DNA: TGTGCCAGCAGCCAGCCGGGACCGCCCTTTAACGGTGGCTACACCTTC. Translated: CASSQPGPPFNGGYTF.

This clonotype was seen a few times. The rearrangement uses TRBV4-2 and TRBJ2-1; a possible D gene is TRBD2 (5 bases). Germline V gene data show CDR1 as LGHNA and CDR2 as YNFKEQ. This CDR3 has 15 amino acids. Trimming cost V 0 bases and J 6 bases, with 12 bases left between them. CDR3 loop: CASSQDNGGPNEQFF. Written as DNA, the CDR3 is TGTGCCAGCAGCCAAGATAATGGAGGCCCCAATGAGCAGTTCTTC.

In this sample, this clonotype turned up a few times. The CDR3 reads CASSREGEQYV. The CDR3 bases are TGTGCCAGCAGTAGGGAGGGCGAGCAGTACGTC. The genes are TRBV6-2 or TRBV6-3 and TRBJ2-7, with TRBD2 matching 7 bases. This CDR3 comprises 11 residues. V lost 5 bases, J lost 6 bases, and 1 base stayed unmatched. From germline, CDR1 is MNHEY and CDR2 SVGEGT.